A single sample is the source of the 27 T cell receptor beta chains below, sequenced in a study of beta chain features in type 1 diabetes. TCRB transcripts that were expressed got sequenced, as all of the isolated RNA had been reverse transcribed. Only in-frame clones appear in the TCRdb table, and some are missing; sequencing was by immunoSEQ multiplex PCR. The sample contains approximately 170,000 clones, roughly 9% of which appear only once. Source material: central memory CD4+ T cells from blood. The source of these receptors is a woman younger than 35 in good health.

This rearrangement joins TRBV18 to TRBJ1-5; 7 positions match TRBD1. The ends lost 8 bases at V and 5 bases at J; junction bases unmatched: 9. CDR3 size: 14 residues. Germline assignment: CDR1 KGHSH and CDR2 LQKENI. The CDR3 protein is CASASGTAYQPQHF. CDR3 nucleotide sequence: TGTGCCAGCGCCTCCGGGACAGCTTATCAGCCCCAGCATTTT.

This CDR3 reads CASSGLQDTQYF. CDR3 coding DNA: TGTGCCAGCAGTGGGCTTCAGGATACGCAGTATTTT. This chain uses TRBV6-6 with TRBJ2-3; D not certain. V dropped 5 bases and J dropped 6 bases, with 9 bases sitting between them. Looked up from germline, CDR1 is MNHNY and CDR2 is SVGAGI (reference sequence). The CDR3 is made up of 12 amino acids.

The rearrangement links TRBV29-1 to TRBJ1-2, with D possibly matching TRBD1 (5 bases). Trimming took off 4 bases at V and 5 bases at J, with 8 bases between the two ends. The CDR3 length is 11 residues. Germline CDR1 and CDR2: SQVTM and ANQGSEA. CDR3: CSVAQGYGYTF. The CDR3 DNA reads TGCAGCGTTGCCCAGGGATATGGCTACACCTTC. Full variable domain (outside the CDR3, taken from reference TRBV29-1 and TRBJ1-2): SAVISQKPSRDICQRGTSLTIQCQVDSQVTMMFWYRQQPGQSLTLIATANQGSEATYESGFVIDKFPISRPNLTFSTLTVSNMSPEDSSIYLCSVAQGYGYTFGSGTRLTVV.

This clone was seen a handful of times. This chain links TRBV7-2 with TRBJ1-2; a possible D gene is TRBD1 (5 bases). The CDR3 totals 15 residues. The ends were cut back, 7 bases at V and 7 bases at J, with 22 bases in the middle. The germline V gene has CDR1 SGHTA and CDR2 FQGNSA. The CDR3 region is CASIPPTAGRVGYTF. In DNA form, the CDR3 reads TGTGCCAGCATCCCTCCAACCGCAGGGAGGGTTGGCTACACCTTC. Drawing the rest from reference TRBV7-2 and TRBJ1-2, the complete variable domain is GAGVSQSPSNKVTEKGKDVELRCDPISGHTALYWYRQSLGQGLEFLIYFQGNSAPDKSGLPSDRFSAERTGGSVSTLTIQRTQQEDSAVYLCASIPPTAGRVGYTFGSGTRLTVV.

Here the CDR3 reads CASSESSGANVLTF. DNA of the CDR3: TGTGCCAGCAGTGAGAGCTCTGGGGCCAACGTCCTGACTTTC. The chain combines TRBV25-1 with TRBJ2-6; D unclear. Germline V CDR1 and CDR2: MGHDK, SYGVNS. This CDR3 spans 14 amino acids. Trimming took off 3 bases at V and 0 bases at J, with 3 bases between the two ends.

In its sample, this clone was seen a few times. The V gene is TRBV4-2, the J gene TRBJ2-5; 8 bases match TRBD1. Per the germline V gene, CDR1 is LGHNA and CDR2 is YNFKEQ. CDR3 length: 16 amino acids. V was pared by 5 bases and J by 2 bases, with 10 bases of the junction left unmatched. CDR3: CASSFPDRGGQETQYF. CDR3 bases: TGTGCCAGCAGCTTTCCCGACAGGGGCGGTCAAGAGACCCAGTACTTC.

The J gene is TRBJ2-7, the V gene TRBV15, with TRBD2 as a possible D gene (5 bases). Germline V gene lookup returns CDR1 LNHNV and CDR2 YYDKDF (reference sequence). Trimming left V 0 bases short and J 1 base short, with 7 bases between. The CDR3 runs 14 residues. The CDR3 nucleotides read TGTGCCACCAGCAGAGACCTAGCTTCCTACGAGCAGTACTTC. As protein: CATSRDLASYEQYF.

This clone has a handful of counts. The chain links TRBV2 to TRBJ2-3; TRBD1 agrees at 11 bases. In germline, CDR1 is SNHLY, CDR2 FYNNEI. There are 15 residues in the CDR3. V lost 5 bases, J lost 3 bases, and 4 bases stayed unmatched. In DNA, the CDR3 is TGTGCCAGCAGTCGGACAGGGGGCAATACAGATACGCAGTATTTT. Its protein is CASSRTGGNTDTQYF.

As for this clone: The sample contains more than one DNA sequence encoding this CDR3. The J gene is TRBJ1-5, the V gene TRBV19; D is possibly TRBD1 (5 bases). V lost 6 bases to trimming and J lost 7 bases, with 7 bases between them. CDR3 length equals 11 residues. Germline V CDR1 and CDR2: LNHDA, SQIVND (reference sequence). The CDR3 sequence: CASSSGQPQHF. The CDR3 DNA reads as TGTGCCAGTAGCTCAGGGCAGCCCCAGCATTTT.

The genes are TRBV6-6 and TRBJ1-5; D gene uncertain. Deletions cut 0 bases from V and 0 bases from J, with 6 bases between. Per the germline V gene, CDR1 is MNHNY and CDR2 is SVGAGI (reference sequence). CDR3 length: 15 amino acids. CDR3: CASSYSRYSNQPQHF. For the CDR3, the DNA is TGTGCCAGCAGTTACTCGCGGTATAGCAATCAGCCCCAGCATTTT.

This clone turned up a few times. The chain carries TRBV5-1 and TRBJ1-6; D is possibly TRBD1 (5 bases). V gave up 4 bases and J gave up 6 bases, with 14 bases separating them. CDR1 SGHRS and CDR2 YFSETQ come from the germline V gene. CDR3 size: 15 residues. The CDR3 is CASSPTGGSNSPLHF. The CDR3 nucleotides read TGCGCCAGCAGCCCCACCGGGGGGTCTAATTCACCCCTCCACTTT.

The DNA for the CDR3 is TGTGCCACCAACTTTGGAGGGGCGGGAGGGTCCTACGAGCAGTACTTC. Amino acids: CATNFGGAGGSYEQYF. The V gene is TRBV15, the J gene TRBJ2-7, with TRBD2 identical over 9 bases. CDR1 LNHNV and CDR2 YYDKDF come from the germline V gene (reference sequence). The CDR3 is made up of 16 amino acids. The V and J ends lost 7 bases and 1 base, in that order; junction bases with no gene match: 11.

The chain is built from TRBV2 and TRBJ2-1; 14 nucleotides match TRBD2. CDR3 size: 17 residues. From germline, CDR1 is SNHLY and CDR2 FYNNEI. J was trimmed by 3 bases and V by 6 bases; bases with no gene match: 7. Written as DNA, the CDR3 is TGTGCCAGCAGAGCCGGGACTAGCGGGGGCCTCTACAATGAGCAGTTCTTC. This encodes CASRAGTSGGLYNEQFF.

This clone was found a few times. V and J are TRBV11-2 and TRBJ1-1; D possibly corresponds to TRBD1 (5 bases). Trimming pared 3 bases from V and 7 bases from J, leaving 12 bases between. This CDR3 is 13 amino acids long. Germline CDR1 reads SGHAT; CDR2 reads FQNNGV. The CDR3 DNA reads TGTGCCAGCAGCTTCTTTGACAGAGGTGAAGCTTTCTTT. Amino acid sequence: CASSFFDRGEAFF.

This clone was picked up many times. This chain connects TRBV5-4 to TRBJ1-2; D remains ambiguous. CDR1 and CDR2 (germline): SGHNT, YYREEE (reference sequence). This CDR3 has 13 residues. V lost 5 bases to trimming and J lost 8 bases, with 16 bases between them. CDR3 region: CASSYLNGAGYTF. The CDR3 nucleotides are TGTGCCAGCAGTTACCTGAATGGAGCGGGCTACACCTTC.

The genes are TRBV20-1 and TRBJ2-1; perhaps TRBD1 as D (6 bases). The CDR3 runs to 11 residues. V lost 7 bases, J lost 4 bases, and 8 bases lay in between. The germline CDR1 and CDR2 sequences are DFQATT and SNEGSKA (reference sequence). The CDR3 region is CSVGHYNEQFF. DNA of the CDR3: TGCAGTGTGGGACATTACAATGAGCAGTTCTTC.

This clone has ten or more counts. The chain is built from TRBV5-6 and TRBJ2-3, with TRBD1 as a possible D gene (5 bases). V lost 0 bases and J 1 base, leaving 9 bases between the germline ends. Germline-derived CDR1 and CDR2 are SGHDT and YYEEEE. The CDR3 runs 15 residues. CDR3 region: CASSLGGHGTDTQYF. DNA for the CDR3: TGTGCCAGCAGCTTGGGGGGCCACGGCACAGATACGCAGTATTTT.

The chain joins TRBV10-3 to TRBJ2-3, with a tentative D call TRBD2 (7 bases). The germline V gene has CDR1 ENHRY and CDR2 SYGVKD. The V and J ends lost 11 bases and 1 base respectively, with 10 bases between them. This CDR3 is built from 12 residues. The CDR3 DNA sequence: TGTGCCGCGGGGGCTGGCACAGATACGCAGTATTTT. It is translated as CAAGAGTDTQYF.

The chain couples TRBV6-6 to TRBJ2-1, with TRBD2 matching 14 bases. This CDR3 region has 14 residues. V lost 6 bases, J lost 9 bases, and 4 bases stayed unmatched. Germline CDR1 and CDR2: MNHNY and SVGAGI (reference sequence). For the CDR3, the DNA is TGTGCCAGCAGCCCGACTAGCGGGAGGGGTGAGCAGTTCTTC. This encodes CASSPTSGRGEQFF.

The chain combines TRBV11-2 with TRBJ1-1; D call uncertain. The V end lost 7 bases, the J end lost 10 bases, and 19 bases lay between the germline ends. The CDR3 is made up of 13 amino acids. CDR1 and CDR2 from the germline V gene are SGHAT and FQNNGV. CDR3 residues: CASTTSLRGVAFF. The CDR3 region has the DNA TGTGCCAGCACGACATCGCTACGCGGGGTAGCTTTCTTT.

The rearrangement uses TRBV19 and TRBJ1-4, with a weak D call TRBD1 (5 bases). The V end was cut by 6 bases, the J end by 2 bases, with 10 bases between. Germline CDR1 is LNHDA and CDR2 is SQIVND (reference sequence). The CDR3 covers 14 residues. CDR3 in amino acids: CASSQGRTNEKLFF. The CDR3 nucleotides read TGTGCCAGTAGCCAGGGAAGGACTAATGAAAAACTGTTTTTT.

This clone has just a few counts. This chain uses TRBV7-2 with TRBJ2-1, with D maybe TRBD2 (5 bases). Looked up from germline, CDR1 is SGHTA and CDR2 is FQGNSA. V was shortened by 5 bases and J by 4 bases, with 12 bases between the two germline ends. The CDR3 is 14 amino acids. The CDR3 DNA follows: TGTGCCAGCAGCCCCGGACTCGTTTACAATGAGCAGTTCTTC. Translating gives CASSPGLVYNEQFF.

This clone was detected only once. The CDR3 here is CASTPGGASQPQHF. The CDR3, as DNA: TGTGCCAGCACCCCGGGAGGGGCAAGTCAGCCCCAGCATTTT. This rearrangement joins TRBV2 to TRBJ1-5; possible D gene TRBD1, 5 bases. The CDR3 loop spans 14 amino acids. V was shortened by 7 bases and J by 6 bases, with 16 bases between the two germline ends. Germline V CDR1 and CDR2: SNHLY, FYNNEI. The full variable domain, with the rest looked up from reference TRBV2 and TRBJ1-5, is EPEVTQTPSHQVTQMGQEVILRCVPISNHLYFYWYRQILGQKVEFLVSFYNNEISEKSEIFDDQFSVERPDGSNFTLKIRSTKLEDSAMYFCASTPGGASQPQHFGDGTRLSIL.

This clone was picked up a small number of times. The chain uses TRBV4-2 and TRBJ1-2, with 7 bases matching TRBD1. The CDR3 runs 16 residues. Germline values: CDR1 LGHNA, CDR2 YNFKEQ. The ends lost 1 base at V and 2 bases at J; junction bases unmatched: 7. CDR3 in amino acids: CASSQALDRRNYGYTF. In DNA, the CDR3 is TGTGCCAGCAGCCAAGCCCTGGACAGGAGGAACTATGGCTACACCTTC.

This clone was detected a few times. The chain employs TRBV5-4 and TRBJ2-7, with 7 bases matching TRBD1. J was trimmed by 4 bases and V by 0 bases; bases with no gene match: 4. Germline V lookup: CDR1 SGHNT, CDR2 YYREEE (reference sequence). The length of the CDR3 is 14 residues. The DNA of the CDR3 is TGTGCCAGCAGCTTGGAGCAGGGGGAGTACGAGCAGTACTTC. This encodes CASSLEQGEYEQYF.

This clone was counted a few times. This rearrangement joins TRBV2 to TRBJ2-7; 10 bases line up with TRBD2. V trimming: 8 bases; J trimming: 4 bases; junction bases outside the gene matches: 11. The CDR3 sequence is 15 residues long. Germline V gives CDR1 SNHLY, CDR2 FYNNEI. This chain's CDR3 is CASSRPLAGSYEQYF. CDR3 nucleotide sequence: TGTGCCAGCTCCCGGCCACTAGCGGGGTCGTACGAGCAGTACTTC.

On this clone: This sample also contains other DNA sequences that code for the same CDR3. The CDR3 protein is CASSSGQGQSPLHF. The CDR3 bases are TGTGCCAGCAGCTCTGGACAGGGTCAATCACCCCTCCACTTT. J is TRBJ1-6 and V is TRBV7-2; 8 positions match TRBD1. Germline CDR1 and CDR2: SGHTA and FQGNSA. J was trimmed by 10 bases and V by 4 bases; bases with no gene match: 6. The CDR3 length is 14 residues. The whole variable domain, filled in from reference TRBV7-2 and TRBJ1-6, reads GAGVSQSPSNKVTEKGKDVELRCDPISGHTALYWYRQSLGQGLEFLIYFQGNSAPDKSGLPSDRFSAERTGGSVSTLTIQRTQQEDSAVYLCASSSGQGQSPLHFGNGTRLTVT.